The clone carrying this TCR beta chain has ten or more counts. No antigen is known for it. TCR alpha and beta CDR3 regions were amplified from RNA using iRepertoire nested multiplex PCR. For one-step reverse transcription and amplification, about 90-450 ng of tissue mRNA or PBMC total RNA was used. One entry per CDR3 protein results from TCRdb running MiXCR on the multiplex PCR reads. The table records some 160,000 distinct CDR3 sequences, roughly two fifths of them present only once. This entry belongs to a study of glioma-infiltrating T cells. Regarding the study as a whole: Above-expected tissue-blood divergence occurred in all gliomas, most in low-grade ones. Tissue and blood shared very few CDR3 sequences.

V gave up 0 bases and J gave up 4 bases; unmatched junction bases: 10. Germline V gives CDR1 LNHNV, CDR2 YYDKDF (reference sequence). This CDR3 region has 17 residues. The rearrangement uses TRBV15 and TRBJ2-3; 7 nucleotides align to TRBD2. Sequenced input: glioma tissue, nonneoplastic brain tissue, or PBMCs (not recorded which). The receptor was derived from a human donor with low-grade glioma or glioblastoma, undergoing nonglioma brain surgery, or in good health (not recorded which). The CDR3 region is CATSRDSDPGGADTQYF. The CDR3 DNA follows: TGTGCCACCAGCAGAGATTCGGACCCGGGGGGAGCAGATACGCAGTATTTT.